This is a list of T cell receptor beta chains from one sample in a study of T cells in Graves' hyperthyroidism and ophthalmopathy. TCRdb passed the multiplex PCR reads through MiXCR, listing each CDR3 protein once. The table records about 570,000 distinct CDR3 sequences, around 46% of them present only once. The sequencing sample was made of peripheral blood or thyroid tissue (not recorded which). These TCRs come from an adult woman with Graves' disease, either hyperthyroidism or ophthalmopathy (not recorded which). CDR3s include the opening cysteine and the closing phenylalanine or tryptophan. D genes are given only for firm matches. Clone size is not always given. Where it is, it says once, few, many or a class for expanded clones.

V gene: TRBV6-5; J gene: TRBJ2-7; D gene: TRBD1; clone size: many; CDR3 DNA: TGTGCCAGTGGACAGGGACCCTCCTACGAGCAGTACTTC; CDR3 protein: CASGQGPSYEQYF
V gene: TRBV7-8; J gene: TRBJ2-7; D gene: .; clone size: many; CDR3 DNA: TGTGCCAGCAGCTTAATGTCAAGTAGTTTCTACGAGCAGTACTTC; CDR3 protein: CASSLMSSSFYEQYF
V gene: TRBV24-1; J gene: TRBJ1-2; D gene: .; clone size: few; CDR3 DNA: TGTGCCACCAAGGGCAACTATGGCTACACCTTC; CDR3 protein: CATKGNYGYTF
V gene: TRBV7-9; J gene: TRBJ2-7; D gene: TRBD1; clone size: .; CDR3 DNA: TGTGCCAGCACCCCCGGGACAGGGGCGGGGGAGCAGTACTTC; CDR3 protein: CASTPGTGAGEQYF
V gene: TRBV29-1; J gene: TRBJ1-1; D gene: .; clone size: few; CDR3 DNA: TGCAGCGTACGTAGCCCGTCAAACACTGAAGCTTTCTTT; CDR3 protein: CSVRSPSNTEAFF
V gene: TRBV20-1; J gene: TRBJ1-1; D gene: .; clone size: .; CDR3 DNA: TGCAGTGCTAGGAAGGGCCACACTGAAGCTTTCTTT; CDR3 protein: CSARKGHTEAFF
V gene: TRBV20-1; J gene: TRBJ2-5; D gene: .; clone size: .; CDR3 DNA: TGCAGTGCTAGAGATTACCGGGGACAGTACTTC; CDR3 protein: CSARDYRGQYF
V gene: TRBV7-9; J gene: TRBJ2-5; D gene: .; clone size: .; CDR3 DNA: TGTGCCAGCAGCTTGGAAGGGGCCCAGTACTTC; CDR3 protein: CASSLEGAQYF
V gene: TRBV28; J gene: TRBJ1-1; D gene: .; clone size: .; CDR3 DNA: TGTGCCAGCGGAGGGCGATGGATGGGTACTGAAGCTTTCTTT; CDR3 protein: CASGGRWMGTEAFF
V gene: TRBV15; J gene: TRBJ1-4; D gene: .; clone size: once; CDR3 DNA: TGTGCCACCAGCAGGGTGGGGCATGAAAAACTGTTTTTT; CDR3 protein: CATSRVGHEKLFF
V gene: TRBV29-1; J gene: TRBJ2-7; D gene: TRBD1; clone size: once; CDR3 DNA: TGCAGCCTTAGAAGTCCGGGACAGGGATCCTACGAGCAGTACTTC; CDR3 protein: CSLRSPGQGSYEQYF
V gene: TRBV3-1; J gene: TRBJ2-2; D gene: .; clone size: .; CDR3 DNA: TGTGCCAGCAGCCCCAGGGGTTTCGGGGAGCTGTTTTTT; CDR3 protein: CASSPRGFGELFF
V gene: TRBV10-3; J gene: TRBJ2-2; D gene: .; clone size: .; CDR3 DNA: TGTGCCATCACGGAGGACAGTACGAACACCGGGGAGCTGTTTTTT; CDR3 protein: CAITEDSTNTGELFF
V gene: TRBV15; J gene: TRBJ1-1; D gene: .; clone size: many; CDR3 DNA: TGTGCCACCTCCCGACCGCAGCGTGAAGCTTTCTTT; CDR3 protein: CATSRPQREAFF
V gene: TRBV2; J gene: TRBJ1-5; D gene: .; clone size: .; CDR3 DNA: TGTGCCAGCAGAATTGATCAGCCCCAGCATTTT; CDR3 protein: CASRIDQPQHF
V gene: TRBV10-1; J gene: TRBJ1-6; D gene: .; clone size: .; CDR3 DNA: TGCGCCAGCATTGGGGGGTATAATTCACCCCTCCACTTT; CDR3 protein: CASIGGYNSPLHF
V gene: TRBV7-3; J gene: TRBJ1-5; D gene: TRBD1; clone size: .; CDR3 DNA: TGTGCCAGCAGCTCGGCAACTGACAGGGGTCCGCATTTT; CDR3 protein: CASSSATDRGPHF
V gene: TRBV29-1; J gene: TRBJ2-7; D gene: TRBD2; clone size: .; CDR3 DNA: TGCAGCGTTGCTCCGGGACTAGCGTTTTCCGAGCAGTACTTC; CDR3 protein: CSVAPGLAFSEQYF
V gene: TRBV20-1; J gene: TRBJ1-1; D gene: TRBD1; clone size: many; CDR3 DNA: TGCAGTGCTCAGACAGGGGGCTGGGGGATGAACACTGAAGCTTTCTTT; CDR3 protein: CSAQTGGWGMNTEAFF
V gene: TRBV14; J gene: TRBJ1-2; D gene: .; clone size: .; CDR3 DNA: TGTGCCAGCCGACGACGGGGGGCGTACTATGGCTACACCTTC; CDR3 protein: CASRRRGAYYGYTF
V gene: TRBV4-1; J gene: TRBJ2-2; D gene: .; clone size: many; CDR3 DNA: TGCGCCAGCAGCCAAGAATTCGACTCATGGAACACCGGGGAGCTGTTTTTT; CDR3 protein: CASSQEFDSWNTGELFF
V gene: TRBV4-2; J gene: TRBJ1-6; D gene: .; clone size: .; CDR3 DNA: TGTGCCAGCAGCCAAGTGGATATGGGGTTCGGCGGGCATTCACCCCTCCACTTT; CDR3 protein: CASSQVDMGFGGHSPLHF
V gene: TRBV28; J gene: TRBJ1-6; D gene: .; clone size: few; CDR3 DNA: TGTGCCAGCAGTCCGAGCAGGGGCTATAATTCACCCCTCCACTTT; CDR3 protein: CASSPSRGYNSPLHF
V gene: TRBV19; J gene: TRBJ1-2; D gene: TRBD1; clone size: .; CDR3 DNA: TGTGCCAGTAGTATCGCGAGACAGGGGGAAGGCGGCTACACCTTC; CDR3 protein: CASSIARQGEGGYTF
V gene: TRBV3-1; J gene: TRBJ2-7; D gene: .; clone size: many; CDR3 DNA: TGTGCCAGCAGCGATATGGGGGGGCACGAGCAGTACTTC; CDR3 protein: CASSDMGGHEQYF
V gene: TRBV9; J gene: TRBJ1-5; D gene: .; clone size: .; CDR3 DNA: TGTGCCAGCAGCGTCCCCTTGATCAATCAGCCCCAGCATTTT; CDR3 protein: CASSVPLINQPQHF